These T cell receptor beta chains were read from a single sample in a study of shared clonotypes between healthy human individuals. Assay used: immunoSEQ multiplex PCR; TCRdb lists only in-frame clones, some missing. The table includes over 2 million clones, roughly 92% detected once. Material: naive CD4+ T cells from PBMCs. The receptor source for this set is a man aged 18 to 35 in good health. Some clones in this sample may be carry-over from other donors' samples. CDR3s include the opening cysteine and the closing phenylalanine or tryptophan. The D gene is left open where the match is weak. Clone size appears in some rows only: once, few, many, or a class for an expanded clone.

D gene: NA
J gene: TRBJ2-1
clone size: NA
V gene: TRBV5-1
CDR3 length: 16
CDR3 protein: CASSLLGELVSNEQFF
CDR3 DNA: TGCGCCAGCAGCCTGTTGGGGGAGTTAGTCTCCAATGAGCAGTTCTTC

D gene: TRBD1
J gene: TRBJ1-1
clone size: NA
V gene: TRBV5-1
CDR3 length: 16
CDR3 protein: CASRTGRLGPNTEAFF
CDR3 DNA: TGCGCCAGTCGGACAGGGCGACTCGGTCCGAACACTGAAGCTTTCTTT

D gene: TRBD1
J gene: TRBJ2-7
clone size: NA
V gene: TRBV10-1
CDR3 length: 15
CDR3 protein: CASSESSGQPYEQYF
CDR3 DNA: TGCGCCAGCAGTGAGTCATCGGGACAGCCCTACGAGCAGTACTTC

D gene: TRBD1
J gene: TRBJ2-5
clone size: NA
V gene: TRBV5-1
CDR3 length: 15
CDR3 protein: CASSLSGTAEETQYF
CDR3 DNA: TGCGCCAGCAGCTTATCCGGGACAGCAGAAGAGACCCAGTACTTC

D gene: NA
J gene: TRBJ2-1
clone size: NA
V gene: TRBV11-2
CDR3 length: 14
CDR3 protein: CASSLGAEQTRVFF
CDR3 DNA: TGTGCCAGCAGCTTAGGGGCAGAACAAACCCGCGTGTTCTTC

D gene: TRBD2
J gene: TRBJ2-1
clone size: once
V gene: TRBV5-1
CDR3 length: 16
CDR3 protein: CASSLAIARGVGEQFF
CDR3 DNA: TGCGCCAGCAGCTTGGCCATAGCCCGGGGGGTAGGTGAGCAGTTCTTC

D gene: TRBD1
J gene: TRBJ1-4
clone size: NA
V gene: TRBV5-4
CDR3 length: 17
CDR3 protein: CASSLDRGSRTNEKLFF
CDR3 DNA: TGTGCCAGCAGCTTGGACAGGGGGTCACGAACTAATGAAAAACTGTTTTTT

D gene: NA
J gene: TRBJ1-1
clone size: NA
V gene: TRBV27
CDR3 length: 14
CDR3 protein: CASSLRTTNTEAFF
CDR3 DNA: TGTGCCAGCAGTTTAAGGACAACTAACACTGAAGCTTTCTTT

D gene: NA
J gene: TRBJ1-2
clone size: NA
V gene: TRBV28
CDR3 length: 15
CDR3 protein: CASSFPGGLDYGYTF
CDR3 DNA: TGTGCCAGCAGTTTCCCGGGGGGGCTGGACTATGGCTACACCTTC

D gene: NA
J gene: TRBJ1-3
clone size: NA
V gene: TRBV30
CDR3 length: 13
CDR3 protein: CAWSVVPGNTIYF
CDR3 DNA: TGTGCCTGGAGTGTGGTCCCGGGGAACACCATATATTTT

D gene: TRBD2
J gene: TRBJ2-1
clone size: NA
V gene: TRBV18
CDR3 length: 16
CDR3 protein: CASSRSGVAGVYEQFF
CDR3 DNA: TGTGCCAGCTCACGGTCGGGGGTAGCGGGAGTATATGAGCAGTTCTTC

D gene: NA
J gene: TRBJ2-2
clone size: NA
V gene: TRBV4-3
CDR3 length: 15
CDR3 protein: CASSRRRGDTGELFF
CDR3 DNA: TGCGCCAGCAGCCGAAGGAGAGGGGACACCGGGGAGCTGTTTTTT

D gene: NA
J gene: TRBJ1-1
clone size: NA
V gene: TRBV29-1
CDR3 length: 13
CDR3 protein: CSAAFEMNTEAFF
CDR3 DNA: TGCAGCGCCGCGTTTGAGATGAACACTGAAGCTTTCTTT

D gene: NA
J gene: TRBJ2-5
clone size: once
V gene: TRBV6-1
CDR3 length: 14
CDR3 protein: CASSARQFQETQYF
CDR3 DNA: TGTGCCAGCAGTGCCCGACAGTTCCAAGAGACCCAGTACTTC

D gene: NA
J gene: TRBJ1-3
clone size: NA
V gene: TRBV18
CDR3 length: 15
CDR3 protein: CASSPRSVLGNTIYF
CDR3 DNA: TGTGCCAGCTCACCACGTTCAGTCCTCGGGAACACCATATATTTT

D gene: NA
J gene: TRBJ1-1
clone size: NA
V gene: TRBV28
CDR3 length: 14
CDR3 protein: CASSSVSMNTEAFF
CDR3 DNA: TGTGCCAGCAGTTCCGTCTCAATGAACACTGAAGCTTTCTTT

D gene: NA
J gene: TRBJ1-1
clone size: NA
V gene: TRBV29-1
CDR3 length: 14
CDR3 protein: CSAHLIGFNTEAFF
CDR3 DNA: TGCAGCGCCCACCTGATTGGGTTCAACACTGAAGCTTTCTTT

D gene: NA
J gene: TRBJ2-6
clone size: NA
V gene: TRBV6-5
CDR3 length: 16
CDR3 protein: CASSYSVANGANVLTF
CDR3 DNA: TGTGCCAGCAGTTACTCGGTGGCAAACGGGGCCAACGTCCTGACTTTC

D gene: TRBD2
J gene: TRBJ2-3
clone size: NA
V gene: TRBV7-3
CDR3 length: 15
CDR3 protein: CASSRLAADTDTQYF
CDR3 DNA: TGTGCCAGCAGCCGACTAGCGGCTGACACAGATACGCAGTATTTT

D gene: TRBD2
J gene: TRBJ2-5
clone size: NA
V gene: TRBV9
CDR3 length: 20
CDR3 protein: CASSPQQGSGPSGIYETQYF
CDR3 DNA: TGTGCCAGCAGCCCTCAGCAAGGGTCTGGACCTAGCGGGATATATGAGACCCAGTACTTC

D gene: NA
J gene: TRBJ2-7
clone size: NA
V gene: TRBV9
CDR3 length: 15
CDR3 protein: CASSVDQGSSYEQYF
CDR3 DNA: TGTGCCAGCAGCGTAGATCAGGGGAGCTCCTACGAGCAGTACTTC

D gene: NA
J gene: TRBJ1-1
clone size: once
V gene: TRBV28
CDR3 length: 14
CDR3 protein: CASSLGQGYTEAFF
CDR3 DNA: TGTGCCAGCAGTTTAGGCCAGGGCTACACTGAAGCTTTCTTT

D gene: NA
J gene: TRBJ2-7
clone size: once
V gene: TRBV9
CDR3 length: 14
CDR3 protein: CASSVTGTSYEQYF
CDR3 DNA: TGTGCCAGCAGCGTCACCGGGACAAGCTACGAGCAGTACTTC

D gene: NA
J gene: TRBJ2-1
clone size: NA
V gene: TRBV9
CDR3 length: 15
CDR3 protein: CASSVEVFSDNEQFF
CDR3 DNA: TGTGCCAGCAGCGTAGAAGTGTTCAGCGACAATGAGCAGTTCTTC

D gene: NA
J gene: TRBJ2-5
clone size: NA
V gene: TRBV6-1
CDR3 length: 15
CDR3 protein: CASGTQAPPLGTQYF
CDR3 DNA: TGTGCCAGCGGGACGCAAGCCCCTCCCTTGGGGACCCAGTACTTC

D gene: TRBD1
J gene: TRBJ2-1
clone size: NA
V gene: TRBV5-1
CDR3 length: 15
CDR3 protein: CASSLIGTGGDEQFF
CDR3 DNA: TGCGCCAGCAGCTTGATAGGGACAGGGGGCGATGAGCAGTTCTTC

D gene: NA
J gene: TRBJ2-7
clone size: NA
V gene: TRBV27
CDR3 length: 13
CDR3 protein: CASSRASDYEQYF
CDR3 DNA: TGTGCCAGCAGCCGGGCCTCGGACTACGAGCAGTACTTC

D gene: NA
J gene: TRBJ1-2
clone size: NA
V gene: TRBV19
CDR3 length: 13
CDR3 protein: CASSIQAGYGYTF
CDR3 DNA: TGTGCCAGTAGTATCCAGGCGGGCTATGGCTACACCTTC

D gene: NA
J gene: TRBJ2-3
clone size: NA
V gene: TRBV7-9
CDR3 length: 11
CDR3 protein: CASTQTDTQYF
CDR3 DNA: TGTGCCAGCACCCAGACAGATACGCAGTATTTT

D gene: TRBD1
J gene: TRBJ1-2
clone size: once
V gene: TRBV7-9
CDR3 length: 16
CDR3 protein: CASSLATGTGGYGYTF
CDR3 DNA: TGCGCCAGCAGCTTAGCCACCGGGACAGGGGGGTATGGCTACACCTTC

D gene: NA
J gene: TRBJ2-7
clone size: NA
V gene: TRBV28
CDR3 length: 14
CDR3 protein: CASRTTGFTYEQYF
CDR3 DNA: TGTGCCAGCAGAACAACAGGGTTTACCTACGAGCAGTACTTC

D gene: NA
J gene: TRBJ1-5
clone size: NA
V gene: TRBV28
CDR3 length: 14
CDR3 protein: CASSPAGVIQPQHF
CDR3 DNA: TGTGCCAGCAGCCCGGCGGGGGTGATTCAGCCCCAGCATTTT

D gene: NA
J gene: TRBJ2-1
clone size: NA
V gene: TRBV19
CDR3 length: 12
CDR3 protein: CASTQGGNEQFF
CDR3 DNA: TGTGCCAGTACCCAAGGAGGGAATGAGCAGTTCTTC

D gene: TRBD1
J gene: TRBJ1-1
clone size: NA
V gene: TRBV5-4
CDR3 length: 14
CDR3 protein: CASRHYRGDTEAFF
CDR3 DNA: TGTGCCAGCAGACACTACAGGGGGGACACTGAAGCTTTCTTT

D gene: NA
J gene: TRBJ1-1
clone size: NA
V gene: TRBV11-1
CDR3 length: 15
CDR3 protein: CASSLLREMNTEAFF
CDR3 DNA: TGTGCCAGCAGCTTGTTGAGAGAAATGAACACTGAAGCTTTCTTT

D gene: NA
J gene: TRBJ2-3
clone size: few
V gene: TRBV29-1
CDR3 length: 10
CDR3 protein: CSTDTDTQYF
CDR3 DNA: TGCAGCACTGACACAGATACGCAGTATTTT

D gene: NA
J gene: TRBJ1-1
clone size: NA
V gene: TRBV18
CDR3 length: 15
CDR3 protein: CASSPPRGEDVEAFF
CDR3 DNA: TGTGCCAGCTCACCACCTAGAGGGGAGGACGTTGAAGCTTTCTTT

D gene: NA
J gene: TRBJ1-5
clone size: NA
V gene: TRBV2
CDR3 length: 13
CDR3 protein: CASSPLGQSGQHF
CDR3 DNA: TGTGCCAGCAGCCCTCTAGGACAGAGCGGGCAGCATTTT

D gene: TRBD1
J gene: TRBJ1-2
clone size: once
V gene: TRBV27
CDR3 length: 16
CDR3 protein: CASSRGGTGVNYGYTF
CDR3 DNA: TGTGCCAGCAGTCGAGGCGGGACAGGAGTTAACTATGGCTACACCTTC

D gene: TRBD2
J gene: TRBJ2-2
clone size: NA
V gene: TRBV4-3
CDR3 length: 18
CDR3 protein: CASSQGPSGRAGTGELFF
CDR3 DNA: TGCGCCAGCAGCCAAGGGCCTAGCGGGAGGGCCGGCACCGGGGAGCTGTTTTTT

D gene: TRBD2
J gene: TRBJ2-5
clone size: NA
V gene: TRBV9
CDR3 length: 14
CDR3 protein: CASTAGGVRETQYF
CDR3 DNA: TGTGCCAGCACCGCGGGGGGAGTAAGAGAGACCCAGTACTTC

D gene: NA
J gene: TRBJ1-2
clone size: NA
V gene: TRBV6-1
CDR3 length: 14
CDR3 protein: CASSENGADYGYTF
CDR3 DNA: TGTGCCAGCAGTGAAAATGGGGCTGACTATGGCTACACCTTC

D gene: NA
J gene: TRBJ1-3
clone size: NA
V gene: TRBV15
CDR3 length: 16
CDR3 protein: CATSRVQANSGNTIYF
CDR3 DNA: TGTGCCACCAGCAGAGTTCAGGCGAACTCTGGAAACACCATATATTTT

D gene: NA
J gene: TRBJ2-7
clone size: NA
V gene: TRBV10-2
CDR3 length: 12
CDR3 protein: CASTRDQYEQYF
CDR3 DNA: TGCGCCAGCACCCGGGATCAATACGAGCAGTACTTC

D gene: NA
J gene: TRBJ1-2
clone size: NA
V gene: TRBV30
CDR3 length: 13
CDR3 protein: CAWTGDTGYGYTF
CDR3 DNA: TGTGCCTGGACAGGGGATACTGGCTATGGCTATACCTTC

D gene: NA
J gene: TRBJ1-2
clone size: NA
V gene: TRBV7-8
CDR3 length: 14
CDR3 protein: CASSLEEGTYGYTF
CDR3 DNA: TGTGCCAGCAGCTTAGAGGAGGGGACGTATGGCTACACCTTC

D gene: TRBD1
J gene: TRBJ2-5
clone size: NA
V gene: TRBV5-1
CDR3 length: 15
CDR3 protein: CASSKGQGAQETQYF
CDR3 DNA: TGCGCCAGCAGCAAAGGACAGGGAGCCCAGGAGACCCAGTACTTC

D gene: NA
J gene: TRBJ2-1
clone size: NA
V gene: TRBV14
CDR3 length: 15
CDR3 protein: CASSQTVSSYNEQFF
CDR3 DNA: TGTGCCAGCAGCCAGACGGTAAGCTCCTACAATGAGCAGTTCTTC

D gene: NA
J gene: TRBJ1-2
clone size: NA
V gene: TRBV5-1
CDR3 length: 15
CDR3 protein: CASSLRSPRDYGYTF
CDR3 DNA: TGCGCCAGCAGCTTGAGGTCCCCCAGGGACTATGGCTACACCTTC

D gene: TRBD1
J gene: TRBJ2-7
clone size: NA
V gene: TRBV5-5
CDR3 length: 15
CDR3 protein: CASSSPGTGIEEQYF
CDR3 DNA: TGTGCCAGCAGCTCCCCCGGGACAGGGATTGAGGAGCAGTACTTC

D gene: TRBD1
J gene: TRBJ2-7
clone size: NA
V gene: TRBV28
CDR3 length: 15
CDR3 protein: CASSSPGQKTYEQYF
CDR3 DNA: TGTGCCAGCAGTTCGCCGGGACAGAAAACCTACGAGCAGTACTTC

D gene: NA
J gene: TRBJ2-3
clone size: NA
V gene: TRBV27
CDR3 length: 12
CDR3 protein: CASSFPADTQYF
CDR3 DNA: TGTGCCAGCAGTTTCCCAGCGGATACGCAGTATTTT

D gene: NA
J gene: TRBJ1-2
clone size: NA
V gene: TRBV30
CDR3 length: 13
CDR3 protein: CAWSLTTLLGYTF
CDR3 DNA: TGTGCCTGGAGTTTGACAACCCTTCTGGGCTACACCTTC

D gene: NA
J gene: TRBJ2-7
clone size: NA
V gene: TRBV19
CDR3 length: 13
CDR3 protein: CASGLDRSGEQYF
CDR3 DNA: TGTGCCAGTGGGCTGGACCGATCAGGGGAGCAGTACTTC

D gene: NA
J gene: TRBJ1-2
clone size: few
V gene: TRBV27
CDR3 length: 13
CDR3 protein: CASSFRGNNGYTF
CDR3 DNA: TGTGCCAGCAGTTTTCGAGGTAACAATGGCTACACCTTC